Shown below are 25 T cell receptor beta chains from a single sample sequenced in a study of cytomegalovirus exposure and HLA in healthy donors (dated by TCRdb to about 2017). Preparation of the library involved the immunoSEQ multiplex PCR assay. For the multiplex PCR, a mixture combining 60 forward primers for TCR Vbeta segments and 13 reverse primers for TCR Jbeta segments was used. The source is immuneACCESS, and TCRdb retained only in-frame sequences with V and J called. Part of the clones is not carried over; for the studies checked, unresolved V genes explain less than half of this, and the remainder is unexplained. This sample has about 160,000 clones in its table, and roughly 79% of those were observed once. 7% of the sample lies in the top ten. The sequenced material came from PBMCs. These receptors were obtained from a woman aged 40 to 50 in good health and CMV-seropositive.

About this clone itself: Additional DNA sequences in this sample encode the identical CDR3. The chain recombines TRBV20-1 with TRBJ1-1, with D uncertain. In germline, CDR1 is DFQATT, CDR2 SNEGSKA (reference sequence). This CDR3 comprises 11 residues. The ends were cut back, 6 bases at V and 1 base at J, with 6 bases in the middle. The DNA for the CDR3 is TGCAGTGCGAGTGGGAACACTGAAGCTTTCTTT. It is translated as CSASGNTEAFF.

The J gene is TRBJ2-3, the V gene TRBV7-3, with D maybe TRBD1 (6 bases). Trimming stripped 6 bases from V and 0 bases from J, with 13 bases between. CDR1 and CDR2 from the germline V gene are SGHTA and FQGTGA. The CDR3 has 15 residues. DNA for the CDR3: TGTGCCAGCAGTTTGCAGGGGCCTAGCACAGATACGCAGTATTTT. Protein product: CASSLQGPSTDTQYF.

This chain links TRBV7-9 with TRBJ2-1; TRBD2 is a possible D gene (6 bases). The CDR3 sequence is 12 residues long. Trimming removed 4 bases at V and 8 bases at J, with 9 bases between. Germline V CDR1 and CDR2: SEHNR, FQNEAQ (reference sequence). The CDR3 region is CASSSWRDEQFF. CDR3 bases: TGTGCCAGCAGCTCGTGGAGGGATGAGCAGTTCTTC.

The table lists this clone with a few counts. The chain carries TRBV5-4 and TRBJ2-3, with TRBD1 matching 10 bases. The V gene's germline CDR1 is SGHNT and CDR2 YYREEE (reference sequence). This CDR3 contains 16 residues. Unmatched junction bases numbered 6, after V lost 4 bases and J lost 1 base. The chain's CDR3 is CASSDGDRGRTDTQYF. The CDR3 DNA reads TGTGCCAGCAGCGATGGGGACAGGGGTCGCACAGATACGCAGTATTTT.

The chain carries TRBV6-5 and TRBJ1-1; D ambiguous. This CDR3 is 13 amino acids long. The ends were cut back, 5 bases at V and 3 bases at J, with 10 bases in the middle. CDR1 MNHEY and CDR2 SVGAGI come from the germline V gene. In DNA form, the CDR3 reads TGTGCCAGCAGTGCCCTGGGCGACACTGAAGCTTTCTTT. This translates into CASSALGDTEAFF.

The chain joins TRBV6-5 to TRBJ2-5; 9 nucleotides agree with TRBD1. With V trimmed by 0 bases and J by 5 bases, 4 bases remained unmatched. The germline gives CDR1 MNHEY, CDR2 SVGAGI. The CDR3 has 15 amino acids. CDR3 amino acids: CASSYSGQGLETQYF. The CDR3 coding sequence is TGTGCCAGCAGTTACTCGGGACAGGGACTGGAGACCCAGTACTTC.

This clone was seen more than once but under ten times. This rearrangement joins TRBV4-3 to TRBJ1-1; 9 nucleotides align to TRBD1. The CDR3 extends over 17 amino acids. Trimming at V came to 1 base and at J to 1 base, leaving 7 bases not matched to a gene. Germline CDR1 LGHNA, CDR2 YSLEER. CDR3 DNA: TGCGCCAGCAGCCAAGCCGCTTTGGGACAGGGGAACACTGAAGCTTTCTTT. This codes for CASSQAALGQGNTEAFF.

The chain combines TRBV27 with TRBJ2-2, with TRBD1 matching 9 bases. CDR3 length equals 15 residues. Germline V gene sequence: CDR1 MNHEY, CDR2 SMNVEV (reference sequence). V was clipped by 6 bases and J by 7 bases; unmatched bases: 9. CDR3 in amino acids: CASRAGQGTGGELFF. The DNA for the CDR3 is TGTGCCAGCAGGGCCGGACAGGGGACGGGCGGGGAGCTGTTTTTT.

The chain combines TRBV11-2 with TRBJ2-1; no clear D gene. The CDR3 is made up of 14 amino acids. Germline V gives CDR1 SGHAT, CDR2 FQNNGV. Deletions cut 0 bases from V and 5 bases from J, with 8 bases between. DNA for the CDR3: TGTGCCAGCAGCTTAGATTGGGCCAACAATGAGCAGTTCTTC. Its translation: CASSLDWANNEQFF.

This clone has more than one count but fewer than ten. V usage is TRBV30 and J usage is TRBJ2-2, with D uncertain. CDR1 is GTSNPN, CDR2 SVGIG, per germline (reference sequence). V was trimmed by 8 bases and J by 5 bases, leaving 9 bases between them. The CDR3 loop spans 11 amino acids. As DNA, the CDR3 is TGTGCCCGTTCCGGGACCGGGGAGCTGTTTTTT. Protein sequence: CARSGTGELFF.

As concerns this clone: Other nucleotide sequences in the sample specify the same CDR3. J is TRBJ2-7 and V is TRBV29-1; TRBD1 is a possible D gene (5 bases). V shed 6 bases and J shed 1 base, with 10 bases lying between them. This CDR3 spans 12 amino acids. The V gene's germline CDR1 is SQVTM and CDR2 ANQGSEA. DNA of the CDR3: TGCAGCGTCTCCGACAGTTCCTACGAGCAGTACTTC. Its protein product is CSVSDSSYEQYF.

This clone appeared a few times. The chain links TRBV7-9 to TRBJ1-5; D gene ambiguous. This CDR3 comprises 14 residues. V dropped 2 bases and J dropped 1 base, with 6 bases sitting between them. Germline V gene lookup returns CDR1 SEHNR and CDR2 FQNEAQ (reference sequence). CDR3 sequence: CASSLSRSNQPQHF. CDR3 bases: TGTGCCAGCAGCTTAAGCCGGAGCAATCAGCCCCAGCATTTT.

The chain employs TRBV5-1 and TRBJ1-1, with a weak D call TRBD1 (6 bases). There are 14 residues in the CDR3. The V end lost 4 bases, the J end lost 4 bases, and 14 bases lay between the germline ends. Germline CDR1 SGHRS, CDR2 YFSETQ. The CDR3 coding sequence is TGCGCCAGCAGCGGACGAACAGGGTCCACTGAAGCTTTCTTT. This encodes CASSGRTGSTEAFF.

The rearrangement uses TRBV19 and TRBJ1-6, with a possible D match to TRBD1 (6 bases). This CDR3 has 14 residues. Looked up from germline, CDR1 is LNHDA and CDR2 is SQIVND (reference sequence). V lost 4 bases and J lost 9, with 13 bases in between. The CDR3 DNA follows: TGTGCCAGTAGTAACCGGGACATGAGTTCACCCCTCCACTTT. It translates to CASSNRDMSSPLHF. Full variable domain (rest looked up from reference TRBV19 and TRBJ1-6): DGGITQSPKYLFRKEGQNVTLSCEQNLNHDAMYWYRQDPGQGLRLIYYSQIVNDFQKGDIAEGYSVSREKKESFPLTVTSAQKNPTAFYLCASSNRDMSSPLHFGNGTRLTVT.

The rearrangement joins TRBV5-4 to TRBJ2-2; the match to TRBD2 covers 8 bases. The CDR3 runs to 15 residues. With V trimmed by 4 bases and J by 5 bases, 7 bases remained unmatched. Germline V lookup: CDR1 SGHNT, CDR2 YYREEE (reference sequence). The CDR3 protein is CASSPGRGSTGELFF. The CDR3 bases are TGTGCCAGCAGCCCCGGGAGGGGTAGTACCGGGGAGCTGTTTTTT.

Only one count was recorded for this clone. This chain links TRBV5-6 with TRBJ1-2; D perhaps matches TRBD1 (6 bases). Per the germline V gene, CDR1 is SGHDT and CDR2 is YYEEEE. This CDR3 region has 14 residues. V was shortened by 5 bases and J by 2 bases, with 13 bases between the two germline ends. The DNA for the CDR3 is TGTGCCAGCAGTCCCGACAGGAGAAACTATGGCTACACCTTC. Translating it yields CASSPDRRNYGYTF.

V and J are TRBV5-8 and TRBJ2-2; no firm D call. Trimming took 1 base from V and 7 from J, leaving 14 bases between them. Per germline, CDR1 SGHTS and CDR2 YDEGEE. The CDR3 length is 15 residues. The CDR3 coding sequence is TGTGCCAGCAGCTTGAGCCTCCCCGGTGGCGGGGAGCTGTTTTTT. It is translated as CASSLSLPGGGELFF. The full variable domain, in which reference TRBV5-8 and TRBJ2-2 provide the parts outside the CDR3, is EAGVTQSPTHLIKTRGQQATLRCSPISGHTSVYWYQQALGLGLQFLLWYDEGEERNRGNFPPRFSGRQFPNYSSELNVNALELEDSALYLCASSLSLPGGGELFFGEGSRLTVL.

The chain employs TRBV4-3 and TRBJ2-7; a possible D gene is TRBD2 (6 bases). The CDR3 is 12 amino acids. V shed 4 bases and J shed 3 bases, with 7 bases lying between them. Germline V gives CDR1 LGHNA, CDR2 YSLEER. The DNA for the CDR3 is TGCGCCAGCAGCCCCGGGGGCTACGAGCAGTACTTC. It encodes CASSPGGYEQYF.

V usage is TRBV7-2 and J usage is TRBJ2-1, with 9 bases aligning to TRBD1. Germline-derived CDR1 and CDR2 are SGHTA and FQGNSA. This CDR3 spans 16 amino acids. V was pared by 2 bases and J by 1 base, with 3 bases of the junction left unmatched. The CDR3 here is CASSLSGQGSYNEQFF. CDR3 DNA: TGTGCCAGCAGCTTATCGGGACAGGGATCCTACAATGAGCAGTTCTTC.

The chain joins TRBV4-1 to TRBJ1-1, with TRBD1 matching 9 bases. The CDR3 is made up of 14 amino acids. V trimming: 0 bases; J trimming: 10 bases; junction bases outside the gene matches: 6. CDR1 is MGHRA, CDR2 YSYEKL, per germline. CDR3 nucleotides: TGCGCCAGCAGCCAAGAGAGGGACAGGGTGCGAGCTTTCTTT. Translated, it gives CASSQERDRVRAFF.

J is TRBJ1-6 and V is TRBV4-3, with D unresolved. Germline CDR1 LGHNA, CDR2 YSLEER. The length of the CDR3 is 15 residues. Trimming cost V 1 base and J 5 bases, with 9 bases left between them. This CDR3 reads CASSQGFSDNSPLHF. CDR3 DNA: TGCGCCAGCAGCCAAGGGTTTTCGGATAATTCACCCCTCCACTTT.

This chain connects TRBV6-6 to TRBJ1-1; D ambiguous. Germline CDR1 reads MNHNY; CDR2 reads SVGAGI (reference sequence). The CDR3 is 13 residues long. Trimming left V 7 bases short and J 4 bases short, with 13 bases between. For the CDR3, the DNA is TGTGCCAGCAATCGAGGGAGGAGCACTGAAGCTTTCTTT. Translating gives CASNRGRSTEAFF.

The chain is built from TRBV14 and TRBJ2-1, with 11 positions matching TRBD2. V trimming: 4 bases; J trimming: 7 bases; junction bases outside the gene matches: 9. The CDR3 is 16 residues long. The germline V gene has CDR1 SGHDN and CDR2 FVKESK. The CDR3 loop reads CASSPILAGGRNEQFF. In nucleotides, the CDR3 is TGTGCCAGCAGCCCAATCCTAGCGGGGGGACGGAATGAGCAGTTCTTC.

V gene TRBV6-1 combines with J gene TRBJ1-2, with D possibly matching TRBD1 (5 bases). The germline V and J ends were trimmed by 2 bases and 2 bases, with 9 bases remaining between them. CDR3 length equals 14 residues. Germline V gene data show CDR1 as MNHNS and CDR2 as SASEGT. The CDR3 DNA reads as TGTGCCAGCAGTGAATCGGGGGTGAACTATGGCTACACCTTC. Translated: CASSESGVNYGYTF.

V gene TRBV13 combines with J gene TRBJ1-1, with 7 bases fitting TRBD1. The ends lost 5 bases at V and 5 bases at J; junction bases unmatched: 14. Looked up from germline, CDR1 is PRHDT and CDR2 is FYEKMQ (reference sequence). This CDR3 is built from 16 residues. CDR3 in DNA: TGTGCCAGCAGCGCTAACAGGGGTAAGGTATGGACTGAAGCTTTCTTT. The encoded protein is CASSANRGKVWTEAFF.